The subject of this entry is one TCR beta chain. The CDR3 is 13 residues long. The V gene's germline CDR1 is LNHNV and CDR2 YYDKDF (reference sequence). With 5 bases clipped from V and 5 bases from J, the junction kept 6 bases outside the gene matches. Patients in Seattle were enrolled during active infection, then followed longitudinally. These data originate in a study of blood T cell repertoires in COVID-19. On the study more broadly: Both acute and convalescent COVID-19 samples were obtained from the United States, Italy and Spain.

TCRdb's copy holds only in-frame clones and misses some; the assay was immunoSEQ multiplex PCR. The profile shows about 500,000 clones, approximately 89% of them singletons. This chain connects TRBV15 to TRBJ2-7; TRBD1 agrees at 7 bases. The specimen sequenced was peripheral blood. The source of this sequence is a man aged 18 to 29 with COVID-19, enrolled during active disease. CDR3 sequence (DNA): TGTGCCACCAGCCGTAGGACAGGTGACGAGCAGTACTTC. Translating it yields CATSRRTGDEQYF.